The 17 T cell receptor beta chains in this list originate from one sample, sequenced in a study of response to subunit inactivated influenza vaccine. TCRdb reanalysed the RT-PCR reads using MiXCR and keeps one entry per CDR3 protein. Here the sample spans fewer than 600,000 distinct CDR3 sequences, roughly 7.9% being singletons. The source material was PBMCs from blood, sampled roughly 24 months after vaccination. Every receptor here comes from a man between 50 and 69 years old who received an inactivated influenza vaccine.

A few counts support this clonotype. The chain carries TRBV20-1 and TRBJ2-7; 9 bases match TRBD1. The CDR3 extends over 14 amino acids. Unmatched junction bases numbered 8, after V lost 4 bases and J lost 4 bases. Germline values: CDR1 DFQATT, CDR2 SNEGSKA (reference sequence). The DNA for the CDR3 is TGCAGTGCTATCCCGGACAGGGGTGGTTACGAGCAGTACTTC. This encodes CSAIPDRGGYEQYF.

This clonotype was recorded a few times. This chain joins TRBV3-1 and TRBJ1-1; a possible D gene is TRBD1 (5 bases). The CDR3 consists of 13 residues. V gave up 0 bases and J gave up 4 bases, with 6 bases separating them. Germline values: CDR1 LGHDT, CDR2 YNNKEL (reference sequence). The CDR3 DNA reads as TGTGCCAGCAGCCAAGATCAGGGCACTGAAGCTTTCTTT. Encoded protein: CASSQDQGTEAFF.

V gene TRBV5-1 combines with J gene TRBJ2-7; the D gene is possibly TRBD1 (6 bases). Germline V gene data show CDR1 as SGHRS and CDR2 as YFSETQ. Trimming removed 2 bases at V and 5 bases at J, with 14 bases between. The CDR3 has 14 amino acids. CDR3 loop: CASSLIQGYDEQYF. The CDR3 nucleotides are TGCGCCAGCAGCTTAATTCAGGGGTATGACGAGCAGTACTTC.

This chain connects TRBV6-2 or TRBV6-3 to TRBJ2-1; D is ambiguous. Per germline, CDR1 MNHEY and CDR2 SVGEGT. The CDR3 is made up of 11 amino acids. V lost 8 bases and J lost 7, with 9 bases in between. The CDR3 nucleotides read TGTGCCAGCCGCGCTAAAAATGAGCAGTTCTTC. Its translation is CASRAKNEQFF.

The CDR3 loop is CSAPKDRGSSDTQYF. In DNA form, the CDR3 reads TGCAGTGCTCCCAAGGACAGGGGGTCATCAGATACGCAGTATTTT. The chain is built from TRBV20-1 and TRBJ2-3; 10 bases are a match to TRBD1. Germline V gene data show CDR1 as DFQATT and CDR2 as SNEGSKA (reference sequence). Trimming took 5 bases from V and 4 from J; bases not matched to a gene: 9. The CDR3 consists of 15 residues.

This clonotype showed up just a few times. The chain carries TRBV3-1 and TRBJ1-2, with a tentative D call TRBD1 (6 bases). Germline V lookup: CDR1 LGHDT, CDR2 YNNKEL (reference sequence). V was cut by 0 bases and J by 2 bases, with 7 bases left in between. The CDR3 consists of 14 residues. CDR3 bases: TGTGCCAGCAGCCAAGAGGACAGCAACTATGGCTACACCTTC. Encoded protein: CASSQEDSNYGYTF.

This clonotype came up many times. The rearrangement joins TRBV15 to TRBJ2-3, with 7 bases that match TRBD2. Looked up from germline, CDR1 is LNHNV and CDR2 is YYDKDF (reference sequence). V trimming: 3 bases; J trimming: 1 base; junction bases outside the gene matches: 4. CDR3 length: 15 amino acids. The CDR3 here is CATSRGGSRTDTQYF. Written as DNA, the CDR3 is TGTGCCACCAGCAGGGGCGGGAGTCGCACAGATACGCAGTATTTT.

The chain carries TRBV12-3 or TRBV12-4 and TRBJ2-1; 7 bases are a match to TRBD2. This CDR3 comprises 15 residues. With V trimmed by 6 bases and J by 3 bases, 8 bases remained unmatched. The chain's CDR3 is CASSRDYGSYNEQFF. CDR3 DNA: TGTGCCAGCAGCCGGGACTACGGCAGCTACAATGAGCAGTTCTTC.

The gene calls are TRBV14 and TRBJ2-7; D not certain. This CDR3 contains 14 residues. Germline-derived CDR1 and CDR2 are SGHDN and FVKESK. Trimming stripped 4 bases from V and 4 bases from J, with 14 bases between. The CDR3 region is CASSRHMGQYEQYF. The DNA for the CDR3 is TGTGCCAGCAGCCGTCACATGGGCCAGTACGAGCAGTACTTC. The variable domain in full, with the rest retrieved from reference TRBV14 and TRBJ2-7, is EAGVTQFPSHSVIEKGQTVTLRCDPISGHDNLYWYRRVMGKEIKFLLHFVKESKQDESGMPNNRFLAERTGGTYSTLKVQPAELEDSGVYFCASSRHMGQYEQYFGPGTRLTVT.

This clonotype has a count of ten or more. The chain employs TRBV4-2 and TRBJ1-5; a weak D match, TRBD1 (5 bases). Germline CDR1 LGHNA, CDR2 YNFKEQ. The CDR3 has 17 residues. The V end was cut by 1 base, the J end by 3 bases, with 16 bases between. The DNA of the CDR3 is TGTGCCAGCAGCCAAGGGGGGGGGACCTTGGACAATCAGCCCCAGCATTTT. Encoded protein: CASSQGGGTLDNQPQHF.

The genes are TRBV6-2 or TRBV6-3 and TRBJ2-2, with TRBD1 matching over 7 bases. Losses at the gene ends were 7 bases for V and 0 bases for J; bases not matched to a gene: 11. CDR3 length: 17 amino acids. CDR1 and CDR2 (germline): MNHEY, SVGEGT. CDR3 bases: TGTGCCAGCACCTATCCTGGAACAGGGGCGAACACCGGGGAGCTGTTTTTT. Amino acid sequence: CASTYPGTGANTGELFF.

The chain links TRBV25-1 to TRBJ1-4, with a possible D match to TRBD1 (6 bases). Germline loops: CDR1 MGHDK, CDR2 SYGVNS. The CDR3 extends over 15 amino acids. V was pared by 7 bases and J by 1 base, with 13 bases between. The CDR3 DNA is TGTGCCAGCACCGAATCAGGGGTAACTAATGAAAAACTGTTTTTT. Translated, it gives CASTESGVTNEKLFF.

This clonotype was seen at least ten times. V usage is TRBV5-1 and J usage is TRBJ2-7, with TRBD1 matching over 8 bases. CDR3 length equals 15 residues. Germline V gives CDR1 SGHRS, CDR2 YFSETQ. The V segment lost 5 bases and the J segment 2 bases; nucleotides outside the gene matches: 9. Here the CDR3 reads CASRYLGTGTYEQYF. CDR3 sequence (DNA): TGCGCCAGCAGATACCTCGGGACAGGAACCTACGAGCAGTACTTC. The variable domain in full, with the rest retrieved from reference TRBV5-1 and TRBJ2-7, is KAGVTQTPRYLIKTRGQQVTLSCSPISGHRSVSWYQQTPGQGLQFLFEYFSETQRNKGNFPGRFSGRQFSNSRSEMNVSTLELGDSALYLCASRYLGTGTYEQYFGPGTRLTVT.

This clonotype appeared a few times. For the CDR3, the DNA is TGTGCCAGCAGGCCACCGGGATTTTATGGCTACACCTTC. The encoded protein is CASRPPGFYGYTF. The rearrangement uses TRBV27 and TRBJ1-2; no clear D. Germline loops: CDR1 MNHEY, CDR2 SMNVEV (reference sequence). Trimming pared 6 bases from V and 5 bases from J, leaving 13 bases between. This CDR3 comprises 13 residues.

This clonotype was seen ten or more times. This rearrangement joins TRBV15 to TRBJ2-3, with unresolved D. Trimming pared 3 bases from V and 7 bases from J, leaving 8 bases between. Per the germline V gene, CDR1 is LNHNV and CDR2 is YYDKDF (reference sequence). This CDR3 region has 12 residues. The CDR3 DNA reads TGTGCCACCAGCAGTGGAATATATACGCAGTATTTT. Translating it yields CATSSGIYTQYF.

This clonotype was detected many times. A junction end diverges from the germline sequence, so it may reflect a read error. The chain combines TRBV4-2 with TRBJ2-3, with 10 positions matching TRBD2. Per germline, CDR1 LGHNA and CDR2 YNFKEQ. CDR3 length: 16 amino acids. CDR3 in amino acids: CASTQRASGGADTQYF. The CDR3 DNA is TGTGCCAGCACCCAACGGGCTAGCGGGGGCGCAGATACGCAGTATTTT.

This clonotype was seen many times. The chain employs TRBV27 and TRBJ2-1, with TRBD2 matching 8 bases. Germline V lookup: CDR1 MNHEY, CDR2 SMNVEV (reference sequence). The CDR3 extends over 14 amino acids. V dropped 3 bases and J dropped 6; count of bases not matched to a gene: 4. CDR3: CASSFYGRANEQFF. The CDR3 coding sequence is TGTGCCAGCAGTTTTTACGGGAGGGCCAATGAGCAGTTCTTC.